The clone carrying this TCR beta chain was counted at least ten times. Its specificity is unknown. This sample is drawn from a study of CD8+CD57+ T cells in acquired aplastic anemia. Across the whole study: An average of approximately 3.4 ug of DNA was obtained from sorted CD4+ and CD8+ cells. An average of about 10.8 million reads for CD4+ cells was obtained from healthy donors. Notes on the study in general: There were some 27 CD8+ CDR3 sequences that occurred in both patients and controls.

Per germline, CDR1 GTSNPN and CDR2 SVGIG (reference sequence). The CDR3 spans 13 residues. V lost 1 base and J lost 4, with 9 bases in between. Genomic DNA provided the template from which TCR beta VDJ and CDR3 profiles were obtained. Using its own MiXCR run on the reads, TCRdb lists one record per CDR3 protein. The profile covers 400,000 to 500,000 distinct CDR3 sequences, with under 80% appearing a single time and 4% taken by the ten largest. The sequence derives from a human donor in good health, serving as a control. V is TRBV30 and J is TRBJ2-3; D may be TRBD2 (6 bases). The material sequenced was sorted CD4+, CD8+, or CD8+CD57+ T cells (not recorded which) from PBMCs. The CDR3: CAWSASGADTQYF. DNA for the CDR3: TGTGCCTGGAGTGCGTCGGGGGCAGATACGCAGTATTTT.